These 3 T cell receptor beta chains came from one sample sequenced in a study of T-cell memory formation after mild COVID-19. TCRdb reprocessed the 5' RACE reads with MiXCR, giving one entry per CDR3 protein. Of under 300,000 distinct CDR3 sequences listed, around 8% are singletons. The sequenced sample was PBMCs or a T cell subset sorted from them (not recorded which). These receptors all stem from a man between 18 and 35 years old who had mild COVID-19 (a few samples of this study predate the infection). Cell type and time point are not known.

V is TRBV11-2 and J is TRBJ2-5; 10 bases are shared with TRBD1. The V gene's germline CDR1 is SGHAT and CDR2 FQNNGV. The CDR3 extends over 16 amino acids. V lost 5 bases, J lost 4 bases, and 10 bases stayed unmatched. The CDR3 sequence: CASSARTGGPPETQYF. Written as DNA, the CDR3 is TGTGCCAGCAGCGCAAGGACAGGGGGTCCCCCAGAGACCCAGTACTTC.

This clonotype was counted only a few times. Here the CDR3 reads CASSSDGMNTEAFF. In DNA form, the CDR3 reads TGCGCCAGCAGCTCGGACGGGATGAACACTGAAGCTTTCTTT. The chain employs TRBV5-1 and TRBJ1-1, with D uncertain. This CDR3 is 14 amino acids long. Germline V gene lookup returns CDR1 SGHRS and CDR2 YFSETQ. With 3 bases removed from V and 0 bases from J, the gap between germline ends came to 9 bases.

This chain joins TRBV5-8 and TRBJ2-1; D unclear. V was shortened by 4 bases and J by 0 bases, with 20 bases between the two germline ends. This CDR3 is built from 18 residues. CDR1 is SGHTS and CDR2 is YDEGEE in the germline V gene. The CDR3 bases are TGTGCCAGCAGCAAACTAATTTCTCTACGAGCCTCCTACAATGAGCAGTTCTTC. Translated: CASSKLISLRASYNEQFF.